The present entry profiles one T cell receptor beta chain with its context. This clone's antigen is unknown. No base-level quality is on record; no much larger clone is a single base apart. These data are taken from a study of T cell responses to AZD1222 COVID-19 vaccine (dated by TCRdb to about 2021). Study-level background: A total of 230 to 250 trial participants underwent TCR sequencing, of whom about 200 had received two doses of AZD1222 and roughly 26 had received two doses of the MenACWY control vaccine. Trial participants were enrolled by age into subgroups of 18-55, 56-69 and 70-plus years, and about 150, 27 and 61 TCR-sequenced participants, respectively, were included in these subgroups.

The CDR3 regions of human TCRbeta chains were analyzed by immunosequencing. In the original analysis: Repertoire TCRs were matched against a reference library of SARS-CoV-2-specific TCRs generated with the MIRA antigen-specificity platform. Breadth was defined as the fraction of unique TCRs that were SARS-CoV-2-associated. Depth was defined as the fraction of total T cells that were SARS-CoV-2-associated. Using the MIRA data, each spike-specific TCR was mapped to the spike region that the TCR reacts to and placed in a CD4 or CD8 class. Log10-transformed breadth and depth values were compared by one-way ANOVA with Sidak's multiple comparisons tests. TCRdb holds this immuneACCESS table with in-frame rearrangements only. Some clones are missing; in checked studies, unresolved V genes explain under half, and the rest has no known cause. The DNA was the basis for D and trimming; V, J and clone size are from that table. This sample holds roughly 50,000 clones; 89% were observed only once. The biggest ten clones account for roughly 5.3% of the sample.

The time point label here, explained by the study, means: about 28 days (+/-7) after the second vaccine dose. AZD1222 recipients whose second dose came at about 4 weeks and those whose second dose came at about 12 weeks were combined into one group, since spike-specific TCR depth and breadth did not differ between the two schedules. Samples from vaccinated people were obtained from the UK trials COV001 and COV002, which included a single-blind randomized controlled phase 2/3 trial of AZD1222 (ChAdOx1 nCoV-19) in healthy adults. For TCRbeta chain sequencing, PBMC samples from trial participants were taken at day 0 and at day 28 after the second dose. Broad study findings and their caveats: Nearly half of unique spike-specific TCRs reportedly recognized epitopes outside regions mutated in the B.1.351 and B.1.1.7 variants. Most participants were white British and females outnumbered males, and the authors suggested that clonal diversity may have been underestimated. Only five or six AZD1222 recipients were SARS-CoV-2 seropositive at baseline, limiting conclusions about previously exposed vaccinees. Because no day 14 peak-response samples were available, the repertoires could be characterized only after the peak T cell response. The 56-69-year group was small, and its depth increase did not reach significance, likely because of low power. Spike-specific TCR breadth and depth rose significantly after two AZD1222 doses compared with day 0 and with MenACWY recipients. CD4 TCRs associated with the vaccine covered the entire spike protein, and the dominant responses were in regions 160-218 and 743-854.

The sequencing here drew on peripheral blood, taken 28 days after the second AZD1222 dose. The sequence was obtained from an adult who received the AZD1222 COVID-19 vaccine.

Here is the DNA: TGTGCCAGCAGTGAAATCCATTATGGCTACACCTTC. It encodes CASSEIHYGYTF. This sequence uses TRBV6-1 and TRBJ1-2, with the D gene not confidently named. Deletion took 2 bases off V and 5 bases off J, with a span of 6 bases between the germline ends. There are 12 amino acids in the CDR3, from cysteine to phenylalanine inclusive. CDR3 DNA only is kept here, 36 bases in frame from base 1. CDR1 and CDR2 were assigned from the germline V gene as MNHNS and SASEGT.